This TCR beta chain is drawn from a study of blood T cell repertoires in COVID-19. Study summary: The samples span acute and convalescent COVID-19 from the United States, Italy and Spain. T cells, B-cell-depleted T cells, or PBMCs provided the cDNA or gDNA that served as material.

This table comes from immunoSEQ multiplex PCR, and its TCRdb copy is limited to in-frame clones, with some not included. This sample has 190,000 or so clones; 70% to 90% occur once, and the top ten carry 2.7%. The germline gives CDR1 SGHTA, CDR2 FQGNSA. The CDR3 runs 15 residues. Trimming removed 1 base from V and 4 bases from J, with 11 bases in between. The clonotype originates from a middle-aged man with active or convalescent COVID-19. Sequenced input: peripheral blood. The chain combines TRBV7-2 with TRBJ2-1, with D tentatively TRBD2 (6 bases). The CDR3 DNA sequence: TGTGCCAGCAGCTTAGTACGGACTAATTACAATGAGCAGTTCTTC. It yields the protein CASSLVRTNYNEQFF.